These 28 T cell receptor beta chains share one sample of origin, sequenced in a study of blood T cell repertoires in COVID-19. TCRdb's table, derived via immunoSEQ multiplex PCR, lists solely in-frame clones and lacks some. The sample lists 310,000 or so clones, roughly 90% occurring once. The sequenced material came from peripheral blood. Every receptor here comes from a woman aged 45-65 years with active or convalescent COVID-19.

The genes are TRBV7-2 and TRBJ2-1; TRBD2 matches 13 bases. Trimming removed 5 bases from V and 7 bases from J; junction bases left unmatched: 11. There are 17 residues in the CDR3. Germline CDR1 SGHTA, CDR2 FQGNSA. The CDR3 DNA follows: TGTGCCAGCAGCCCTGAAACCGGGACTAGCGGGGAGAATGAGCAGTTCTTC. Translated, it gives CASSPETGTSGENEQFF.

For this clone: The sample contains more than one DNA sequence encoding this CDR3. This sequence joins TRBV14 and TRBJ1-1, with D possibly being TRBD1 (5 bases). V gave up 0 bases and J gave up 5 bases, with 7 bases separating them. CDR3 size: 13 residues. Per the germline V gene, CDR1 is SGHDN and CDR2 is FVKESK. The CDR3 spells CASSQDRVTEAFF. The CDR3 nucleotides are TGTGCCAGCAGCCAAGACAGGGTTACTGAAGCTTTCTTT.

CDR3 sequence reads: CASSPGTVNSPLHF. The DNA of the CDR3 is TGTGCCAGCAGCCCAGGGACAGTGAATTCACCCCTCCACTTT. V gene TRBV11-2 combines with J gene TRBJ1-6; TRBD1 matches 7 bases. Germline CDR1 and CDR2: SGHAT and FQNNGV. V dropped 5 bases and J dropped 7; count of bases not matched to a gene: 5. The CDR3 totals 14 residues.

Note on this clone: One end of the junction does not line up with germline, which may come from a read error. The chain joins TRBV6-5 to TRBJ2-3; 7 nucleotides line up with TRBD2. Germline V gene data show CDR1 as MNHEY and CDR2 as SVGAGI. The CDR3 extends over 14 amino acids. DNA of the CDR3: TGTGCCAGCAGTTACGGGTCGGGGGGTGAGTTTATGGATTTT. Translating gives CASSYGSGGEFMDF.

The V and J genes are TRBV11-2 and TRBJ2-1; 7 bases fit TRBD1. The V and J ends lost 5 bases and 9 bases, in that order; junction bases with no gene match: 7. CDR1 is SGHAT and CDR2 is FQNNGV in the germline V gene. CDR3 length: 13 residues. CDR3 sequence (DNA): TGTGCCAGCAGCAGTACAGGGGAAAGTGAGCAGTTCTTC. This sequence encodes CASSSTGESEQFF.

The CDR3 DNA is TGCGCCAGCAGCTTGGCCCGACAGGGGGCGGGCGGCTACACCTTC. Its protein product is CASSLARQGAGGYTF. This rearrangement joins TRBV5-1 to TRBJ1-2, with 10 bases aligning to TRBD1. The CDR3 is 15 residues long. Germline CDR1 is SGHRS and CDR2 is YFSETQ. Trimming at V came to 0 bases and at J to 8 bases, leaving 7 bases not matched to a gene.

The table lists this clone with a few counts. The J gene is TRBJ2-5, the V gene TRBV18; 9 bases agree with TRBD1. Germline CDR1 reads KGHSH; CDR2 reads LQKENI. This CDR3 spans 16 amino acids. V lost 6 bases, J lost 4 bases, and 12 bases stayed unmatched. For the CDR3, the DNA is TGTGCCAGCTCCCGAACTGAGGACAGGGGTCGAGAGACCCAGTACTTC. Its translation is CASSRTEDRGRETQYF.

The V and J genes are TRBV5-1 and TRBJ1-5; D call uncertain. The V gene lost 4 bases and the J gene lost 0 bases, with 5 bases spanning the gap. This CDR3 contains 13 residues. Germline CDR1 reads SGHRS; CDR2 reads YFSETQ. The CDR3 is CASSRDSNQPQHF. The CDR3 nucleotides are TGCGCCAGCAGCCGGGATAGCAATCAGCCCCAGCATTTT.

The chain has TRBV15 and TRBJ1-6, with D unresolved. The germline V gene encodes CDR1 LNHNV and CDR2 YYDKDF (reference sequence). V dropped 0 bases and J dropped 8 bases, with 17 bases sitting between them. This CDR3 comprises 17 residues. CDR3 nucleotides: TGTGCCACCAGCAGAGATTTTACCTTCAGTACGCATTCACCCCTCCACTTT. Protein product: CATSRDFTFSTHSPLHF.

This rearrangement joins TRBV5-8 to TRBJ2-5, with 8 positions matching TRBD2. The J segment lost 5 bases and the V segment lost 4 bases, leaving 10 bases of the junction unmatched. Germline V gene sequence: CDR1 SGHTS, CDR2 YDEGEE. The CDR3 sequence is 15 residues long. CDR3 nucleotides: TGTGCCAGCAGCCGACGGTCGGGACTAGGGGAGACCCAGTACTTC. It translates to CASSRRSGLGETQYF.

V and J are TRBV2 and TRBJ2-7; D unclear. The CDR3 extends over 14 amino acids. Between the trimmed V and J ends, which lost 5 bases and 3 bases, there was a span of 14 bases. Per germline, CDR1 SNHLY and CDR2 FYNNEI. CDR3 sequence reads: CASSSLASDYEQYF. The DNA of the CDR3 is TGTGCCAGCAGTTCCTTAGCCTCTGACTACGAGCAGTACTTC.

The chain combines TRBV28 with TRBJ1-2; the D gene is possibly TRBD1 (6 bases). The CDR3 contains 13 residues. V shed 6 bases and J shed 10 bases, with 18 bases lying between them. Per the germline V gene, CDR1 is MDHEN and CDR2 is SYDVKM. Here the CDR3 reads CASSSTGIFDYTF. CDR3 DNA sequence: TGTGCCAGCAGCAGTACAGGGATTTTTGACTACACCTTC.

V and J are TRBV7-2 and TRBJ1-2; D is ambiguous. Germline assignment: CDR1 SGHTA and CDR2 FQGNSA. The CDR3 is 15 residues long. V gave up 1 base and J gave up 6 bases, with 15 bases separating them. CDR3 sequence: CASSLGAGMFDGYTF. The DNA for the CDR3 is TGTGCCAGCAGCTTAGGAGCGGGGATGTTTGATGGCTACACCTTC. The complete variable domain, with remaining parts taken from reference TRBV7-2 and TRBJ1-2, reads GAGVSQSPSNKVTEKGKDVELRCDPISGHTALYWYRQSLGQGLEFLIYFQGNSAPDKSGLPSDRFSAERTGGSVSTLTIQRTQQEDSAVYLCASSLGAGMFDGYTFGSGTRLTVV.

CDR3 residues: CASSQTGNQPQHF. The DNA for the CDR3 is TGTGCCAGCAGCCAGACAGGGAACCAGCCCCAGCATTTT. This chain connects TRBV7-2 to TRBJ1-5, with 7 positions matching TRBD1. The germline CDR1 and CDR2 sequences are SGHTA and FQGNSA. The CDR3 loop spans 13 amino acids. V dropped 5 bases and J dropped 7; count of bases not matched to a gene: 5.

The gene calls are TRBV30 and TRBJ1-1, with D unresolved. The CDR3 extends over 13 amino acids. Germline V CDR1 and CDR2: GTSNPN, SVGIG (reference sequence). The germline V and J ends were trimmed by 4 bases and 4 bases, with 13 bases remaining between them. The CDR3 sequence is CAWNRAAATEAFF. The CDR3 region has the DNA TGTGCCTGGAATCGGGCAGCGGCCACTGAAGCTTTCTTT.

As regards this clone: Other DNA sequences of this sample code for an identical CDR3. The V and J genes are TRBV5-1 and TRBJ1-5; a weak D match, TRBD1 (5 bases). The CDR3 totals 14 residues. Germline CDR1 is SGHRS and CDR2 is YFSETQ. Trimming cost V 0 bases and J 4 bases, with 8 bases left between them. DNA of the CDR3: TGCGCCAGCAGCTTGGGTGGGGGGAATCAGCCCCAGCATTTT. Its translation is CASSLGGGNQPQHF.

The sample holds one count of this clone. The rearrangement uses TRBV6-4 and TRBJ2-3; possibly TRBD1 for D (5 bases). This CDR3 comprises 15 residues. The germline V and J ends were trimmed by 4 bases and 3 bases, with 14 bases remaining between them. The germline V gene encodes CDR1 MRHNA and CDR2 SNTAGT. The CDR3 bases are TGTGCCAGCAGTGCCCAGGGCGAGAGGACAGATACGCAGTATTTT. Amino acids: CASSAQGERTDTQYF.

The gene calls are TRBV5-1 and TRBJ1-4; a possible D gene is TRBD1 (6 bases). Germline values: CDR1 SGHRS, CDR2 YFSETQ. V was shortened by 0 bases and J by 7 bases, with 16 bases between the two germline ends. The CDR3 is 16 amino acids. The CDR3 is CASSLDTGLSGEKLFF. For the CDR3, the DNA is TGCGCCAGCAGCTTGGATACAGGGCTCAGCGGTGAAAAACTGTTTTTT. The complete variable domain, with remaining parts taken from reference TRBV5-1 and TRBJ1-4, reads KAGVTQTPRYLIKTRGQQVTLSCSPISGHRSVSWYQQTPGQGLQFLFEYFSETQRNKGNFPGRFSGRQFSNSRSEMNVSTLELGDSALYLCASSLDTGLSGEKLFFGSGTQLSVL.

The rearrangement uses TRBV5-1 and TRBJ2-7; unclear D gene. CDR3 length equals 13 residues. The V gene's germline CDR1 is SGHRS and CDR2 YFSETQ. V was cut by 5 bases and J by 3 bases, with 12 bases left in between. Here the CDR3 DNA reads TGCGCCAGCAGGCTGTATGGCCTCTACGAGCAGTACTTC. Amino acid sequence: CASRLYGLYEQYF.

The chain has TRBV7-2 and TRBJ1-3; D is uncertain. CDR1 is SGHTA, CDR2 FQGNSA, per germline. This CDR3 region has 15 residues. Trimming shortened V by 5 bases and J by 0 bases, and 11 bases separated the two germline ends. The CDR3 DNA is TGTGCCAGCAGCCCGAGGCTCATCTCTGGAAACACCATATATTTT. Its protein product is CASSPRLISGNTIYF. Full variable domain (outside the CDR3, taken from reference TRBV7-2 and TRBJ1-3): GAGVSQSPSNKVTEKGKDVELRCDPISGHTALYWYRQSLGQGLEFLIYFQGNSAPDKSGLPSDRFSAERTGGSVSTLTIQRTQQEDSAVYLCASSPRLISGNTIYFGEGSWLTVV.

J is TRBJ2-2 and V is TRBV7-8, with D tentatively TRBD1 (6 bases). V lost 4 bases and J lost 4, with 13 bases in between. This CDR3 has 15 residues. Germline values: CDR1 SGHVS, CDR2 FQNEAQ. CDR3 protein: CASSSLQGSTGELFF. The CDR3 DNA sequence: TGTGCCAGCAGCTCGCTACAGGGTAGCACCGGGGAGCTGTTTTTT.

This clone was observed a handful of times. The rearrangement links TRBV4-2 to TRBJ2-1, with D tentatively TRBD2 (5 bases). The CDR3 loop spans 16 amino acids. Germline CDR1 reads LGHNA; CDR2 reads YNFKEQ. Trimming shortened V by 4 bases and J by 1 base, and 14 bases separated the two germline ends. The CDR3 DNA is TGTGCCAGCAGCCCAGGCGCGAGGGATTCCTACAATGAGCAGTTCTTC. Its translation is CASSPGARDSYNEQFF.

V gene TRBV5-1 combines with J gene TRBJ1-6, with D uncertain. Between the trimmed V and J ends, which lost 2 bases and 2 bases, there was a span of 2 bases. Germline CDR1 SGHRS, CDR2 YFSETQ. The CDR3 has 13 amino acids. DNA of the CDR3: TGCGCCAGCAGCTTTACCTATAATTCACCCCTCCACTTT. Residues: CASSFTYNSPLHF.

V is TRBV19 and J is TRBJ2-7, with D possibly being TRBD1 (6 bases). The CDR3 totals 13 residues. Germline V gives CDR1 LNHDA, CDR2 SQIVND (reference sequence). Between the trimmed V and J ends, which lost 7 bases and 1 base, there was a span of 11 bases. The CDR3 protein is CASKEQGSYEQYF. The CDR3 DNA reads as TGTGCCAGTAAAGAACAGGGATCCTACGAGCAGTACTTC. The full variable domain, its missing parts supplied by reference TRBV19 and TRBJ2-7, is DGGITQSPKYLFRKEGQNVTLSCEQNLNHDAMYWYRQDPGQGLRLIYYSQIVNDFQKGDIAEGYSVSREKKESFPLTVTSAQKNPTAFYLCASKEQGSYEQYFGPGTRLTVT.

The chain combines TRBV6-5 with TRBJ1-3; possibly TRBD1 for D (5 bases). Trimming pared 6 bases from V and 1 base from J, leaving 13 bases between. Germline CDR1 reads MNHEY; CDR2 reads SVGAGI. This CDR3 spans 15 amino acids. The CDR3 spells CASRAGGESGNTIYF. As DNA, the CDR3 is TGTGCCAGCAGGGCGGGGGGGGAGTCTGGAAACACCATATATTTT.

V gene TRBV6-1 combines with J gene TRBJ1-2, with 7 nucleotides matching TRBD1. Germline values: CDR1 MNHNS, CDR2 SASEGT. V lost 3 bases to trimming and J lost 7 bases; unmatched junction nucleotides: 5. The CDR3 consists of 13 residues. The DNA of the CDR3 is TGTGCCAGCAGTGACCAGACAGGGTTTGGCTACACCTTC. This translates into CASSDQTGFGYTF.

V and J are TRBV18 and TRBJ2-2; 7 positions match TRBD2. The CDR3 loop spans 16 amino acids. In germline, CDR1 is KGHSH, CDR2 LQKENI. J lost 1 base, V lost 6 bases, and 8 bases had no gene match. The CDR3 region has the DNA TGTGCCAGCTCCCAACGGGGGGTGTGGAACACCGGGGAGCTGTTTTTT. Protein sequence: CASSQRGVWNTGELFF.

V gene TRBV6-5 combines with J gene TRBJ1-1; D is ambiguous. This CDR3 spans 15 amino acids. In germline, CDR1 is MNHEY, CDR2 SVGAGI. The V gene lost 0 bases and the J gene lost 1 base, with 9 bases spanning the gap. The CDR3 loop is CASSYSKAGNTEAFF. CDR3 bases: TGTGCCAGCAGTTACTCGAAAGCAGGGAACACTGAAGCTTTCTTT.